These 9 T cell receptor beta chains share one sample of origin, sequenced in a study of blood T cell repertoires in COVID-19. Repertoires were generated with immunoSEQ multiplex PCR, while TCRdb's copy carries only in-frame clones and drops some. The profile shows 250,000 to 400,000 clones, 85% of them singletons. Input material: PBMCs or T cells enriched from blood (not recorded which). Source of these receptors: a woman aged 30 to 39 who had been exposed to COVID-19.

The chain joins TRBV7-6 to TRBJ2-7; D possibly corresponds to TRBD1 (5 bases). The CDR3 is 14 amino acids. The germline V and J ends were trimmed by 1 base and 1 base, with 8 bases remaining between them. The germline V gene has CDR1 SGHVS and CDR2 FNYEAQ. CDR3 bases: TGTGCCAGCAGCTTAGACTACAGGTCCTACGAGCAGTACTTC. This translates into CASSLDYRSYEQYF. Full variable domain (missing parts from reference TRBV7-6 and TRBJ2-7): GAGVSQSPRYKVTKRGQDVALRCDPISGHVSLYWYRQALGQGPEFLTYFNYEAQQDKSGLPNDRFSAERPEGSISTLTIQRTEQRDSAMYRCASSLDYRSYEQYFGPGTRLTVT.

This clone has just one count. This chain joins TRBV27 and TRBJ2-7; 9 bases align to TRBD2. CDR1 MNHEY and CDR2 SMNVEV come from the germline V gene (reference sequence). The CDR3 is made up of 17 amino acids. J lost 5 bases, V lost 7 bases, and 18 bases had no gene match. The CDR3 loop is CASKGTTGGLASNEQYF. CDR3 DNA sequence: TGTGCCAGCAAAGGGACAACCGGGGGACTAGCAAGCAACGAGCAGTACTTC.

This chain connects TRBV5-1 to TRBJ2-2; D remains unclear. V was cut by 0 bases and J by 7 bases, with 7 bases left in between. This CDR3 region has 13 residues. Germline CDR1 SGHRS, CDR2 YFSETQ. For the CDR3, the DNA is TGCGCCAGCAGCTTGGTGTATCGCGGGGAGCTGTTTTTT. It yields the protein CASSLVYRGELFF.

The CDR3 sequence: CASGLAGLSDNEQFF. The CDR3 DNA follows: TGTGCCAGCGGACTAGCGGGACTCTCGGACAATGAGCAGTTCTTC. This sequence joins TRBV5-6 and TRBJ2-1, with TRBD2 matching over 12 bases. V was clipped by 7 bases and J by 5 bases; unmatched bases: 7. CDR1 SGHDT and CDR2 YYEEEE come from the germline V gene. The CDR3 length is 15 residues.

This clone was seen just once. This chain links TRBV6-2 or TRBV6-3 with TRBJ2-2; perhaps TRBD1 as D (6 bases). In germline, CDR1 is MNHEY, CDR2 SVGEGT. The CDR3 loop spans 16 amino acids. The germline V and J ends were trimmed by 6 bases and 1 base, with 15 bases remaining between them. CDR3 sequence reads: CASSGFKGGNTGELFF. Written as DNA, the CDR3 is TGTGCCAGCAGCGGGTTTAAAGGGGGGAACACCGGGGAGCTGTTTTTT.

J is TRBJ1-5 and V is TRBV30, with D uncertain. V was trimmed by 1 base and J by 1 base, leaving 8 bases between them. Germline values: CDR1 GTSNPN, CDR2 SVGIG (reference sequence). The CDR3 covers 14 residues. CDR3 in DNA: TGTGCCTGGAGTGGAGGGTTGAGCAATCAGCCCCAGCATTTT. This sequence encodes CAWSGGLSNQPQHF.

J is TRBJ2-3 and V is TRBV18; 11 bases fit TRBD1. Germline V gene data show CDR1 as KGHSH and CDR2 as LQKENI. V lost 2 bases, J lost 3 bases, and 7 bases stayed unmatched. This CDR3 is 17 amino acids long. Here the CDR3 reads CASSPAGTGGTTDTQYF. The CDR3 DNA follows: TGTGCCAGCTCACCAGCCGGGACAGGGGGTACAACAGATACGCAGTATTTT.

V usage is TRBV6-2 or TRBV6-3 and J usage is TRBJ2-7; TRBD2 is a possible D gene (7 bases). Looked up from germline, CDR1 is MNHEY and CDR2 is SVGEGT. There are 17 residues in the CDR3. V was trimmed by 0 bases and J by 5 bases, leaving 20 bases between them. The CDR3 DNA reads TGTGCCAGCAGTTACTCCCCGAGTTACGGGGGGCGGCACGAGCAGTACTTC. Protein product: CASSYSPSYGGRHEQYF.

The rearrangement joins TRBV5-4 to TRBJ2-5; 7 nucleotides line up with TRBD2. Germline CDR1 is SGHNT and CDR2 is YYREEE (reference sequence). This CDR3 has 15 amino acids. With V trimmed by 1 base and J by 5 bases, 8 bases remained unmatched. This CDR3 reads CASSLPSGIAETQYF. CDR3 nucleotide sequence: TGTGCCAGCAGCTTGCCCAGCGGGATAGCGGAGACCCAGTACTTC.